This record covers a single TCR beta chain. Its antigen is unknown. The input lacks base qualities; no much larger clone sits a single base away. Separate amplification of TCR alpha and beta chain libraries was performed from the second PCR step onward. To determine each donor's CMV status, fresh PBMCs were stimulated overnight with CMV viral lysate, and IFNgamma production from CD4+ T cells was then assessed. Miltenyi beads were used first to positively select CD4 T cells, and CD8 T cells were then positively selected from the CD4-negative fraction. Cells stained for CD3, CD4, CD8, CD45RA, CD27 and a live/dead dye were sorted on a BD Aria II into four subsets by CD45RA and CD27. A few healthy volunteers provided blood, and each donor's sample was split into CD4 and CD8 T cells and then further divided into four differentiation subsets. About 110 ml of peripheral blood was taken from each donor, and PBMC were separated by density-gradient centrifugation on Ficoll-Paque PLUS. The sorted cells were lysed in RLT buffer, after which RNA was extracted using a Qiagen RNeasy kit and kept at -80 degrees C.

From the germline V gene, CDR1 is SGHRS and CDR2 is YFSETQ. From the cysteine through the phenylalanine, the CDR3 covers 14 amino acids. The sequence is cut down to CDR3 DNA, 42 bases in frame from base 1. V lost 3 bases and J lost 0 bases; the stretch between them is 9 bases long. This sample stems from a study of naive and memory T cell subsets (dated by TCRdb to 2016 to 2017). Regarding the complete study: Sorted naive and memory T cell subsets from peripheral blood were analyzed in the study using a UMI-based, open-source pipeline for TCR alpha and beta sequencing. Complete agreement was observed between the functional CMV T cell responses and the IgG serology results. RNA was DNase-treated and reverse transcribed with TCR constant-region primers, mostly using SuperScript III. Broader findings and caveats from the paper: Single alpha or beta chain sequences, rather than paired alpha/beta receptors, were used to define clonotypes. A few larger clonotypes were present in naive repertoires, particularly the CD8 repertoires, and these clonotypes were possibly memory cells re-expressing CD45RA. No ground truth was available to validate the repertoire findings for the naive and memory subsets. RNA-based TCR counts may be affected by expression changes linked to T cell activation and differentiation. TCR abundance followed a power law with an exponent that was different for naive and memory subsets but consistent across the three individuals. In both CD4 and CD8 cells, a rise in Gini index and a fall in Shannon and inverse Simpson diversity were observed from naive through CM, EM and EMRA. After error correction, over 90% of naive TCR sequences appeared only once, giving much steeper abundance distributions than memory subsets.

Library method: UMI-ligation and nested PCR. The beta constant-region primer was an equimolar mix of two oligonucleotides covering both TRBC1 and TRBC2. Four rounds of PCR were used to amplify ligated cDNA, with nested alpha and beta constant-region primers being used together with the SP2 primer. A single-stranded oligonucleotide bearing the SP2 primer plus a 12-nucleotide UMI was ligated onto the 3' end of the cDNA by T4 RNA ligase 1. The ligation reaction was kept at 16 degrees C for roughly 18-25 hours. To avoid over-amplification, PCR2 was usually performed as a SYBR Green qPCR and halted once a predetermined threshold was reached. Apart from the first purification, every purification step used Agencourt AMPure XP magnetic beads. Library quantification was done by Qubit, followed by a TapeStation check on which the main peak was expected at around 650 bp. Pooled libraries were sequenced on an Illumina MiSeq with v2 2x251 paired-end kits, typically giving roughly 0.9-2.1 million reads per sample. Each sample library was pooled at approximately 4.2 nM, and about 5-7% PhiX was included to improve cluster recognition. The study's own analysis went as follows. FASTQ reads processed by Demultiplexor were assigned V and J genes by Decombinator through tag matching that tolerated a single base-pair mismatch. UMIs were used by Collapsinator to correct both sequencing errors and frequency errors arising from PCR heterogeneity. TCRs were translated and CDR3s were extracted from the conserved cysteine to the FGXG phenylalanine by CDR3Translator, with non-productive sequences being flagged. Gini, Shannon entropy and inverse Simpson indices were calculated on repertoires that had been subsampled to equal numbers of UMI-defined TCRs. Within the linear range, a power law was fitted by maximum likelihood to the distributions of clonotype abundance. On one naive CD8 sample, the pipeline and MIGEC gave similar UMI counts, unique TCR numbers and clonal distributions. One analysis removed from the naive repertoire any naive TCRs that were also found in any memory subset from the same donor. Repertoires were searched for some 7,000 CMV-associated CDR3 sequences compiled from VDJdb and a published dataset. The public reads were quality trimmed at Q25 with fastp and then assembled into clones with MiXCR by TCRdb, keeping productive beta chains. Rows with a matching CDR3 protein are joined into one entry that keeps the most common DNA and genes. V and J calls and clone size were set by TCRdb, not the authors. Within this sample are around 140,000 distinct CDR3 sequences, with roughly 20% of them counted one time only. 0.09% to 0.13% of the sample belongs to the ten largest clones.

The TCR was taken from a human donor in good health. The chain is made from TRBV5-1 and TRBJ1-2; possibly the D gene is TRBD1, per 5 matching bases. The sequencing sample was made of naive CD4+ T cells from blood. The cell subset or site label here, explained by the study, means: naive T cells, CD45RA high CD27+. The CDR3 is CASSSTGANYGYTF. The DNA sequence is given as TGCGCCAGCAGCTCAACAGGAGCTAACTATGGCTACACCTTC.